Listed below are T cell receptor beta chains from one sample, sequenced in a study of cytomegalovirus exposure and HLA in healthy donors. Profiling relied on immunoSEQ multiplex PCR, and the TCRdb table lists in-frame clones only, not all of them. The sample carries roughly 130,000 clones, 80% recorded once. Sequencing was performed on PBMCs. The source of these receptors is a woman aged 40 to 50 in good health and CMV-seronegative. The CDR3 runs from the conserved cysteine through the conserved F or W. Fields, in order: D gene, clone size, J gene, V gene, CDR3 DNA, CDR3 protein. A D gene is named only where the DNA matches it firmly. Clone size is given for some rows only: seen once, a few or many times, or a class if the clone is expanded.

NA	NA	TRBJ2-2	TRBV5-4	TGTGCCAGCAGCTCAGGTGGGGGGTTGAATTCCGGGGAGCTGTTTTTT	CASSSGGGLNSGELFF
NA	few	TRBJ2-3	TRBV27	TGTGCCAGCAGTTTAGGGACTCACCCAGCAGATACGCAGTATTTT	CASSLGTHPADTQYF
TRBD1	NA	TRBJ1-5	TRBV6-1	TGTGCCAGCAGTGAAGACAGGGGTAGCAATCAGCCCCAGCATTTT	CASSEDRGSNQPQHF
NA	NA	TRBJ2-7	TRBV7-9	TGTGCCAGCAGCCTCACTTCCTACGAGCAGTACTTC	CASSLTSYEQYF
TRBD1	NA	TRBJ1-5	TRBV15	TGTGCCACCAGCAGGGGACAGATCTACAATCAGCCCCAGCATTTT	CATSRGQIYNQPQHF
TRBD1	NA	TRBJ1-5	TRBV6-5	TGTGCCAGCAGGCCAGGGGGTAGCAATCAGCCCCAGCATTTT	CASRPGGSNQPQHF
TRBD1	NA	TRBJ1-4	TRBV15	TGTGCCACCAGCAGAACAGGGGCAACTAATGAAAAACTGTTTTTT	CATSRTGATNEKLFF
TRBD1	NA	TRBJ2-7	TRBV13	TGTGCCAGCAGCTTGGGACAGGGGAACGAGCAGTACTTC	CASSLGQGNEQYF
NA	NA	TRBJ1-5	TRBV6-1	TGTGCCAGCAGTAACAGGGCGAATCAGCCCCAGCATTTT	CASSNRANQPQHF
TRBD1	few	TRBJ1-2	TRBV28	TGTGCCAGCAGAGGACAGGGCTATGGCTACACCTTC	CASRGQGYGYTF
NA	NA	TRBJ1-1	TRBV28	TGTGCCAGCAGTTTACCCCGAGCTCACAACACTGAAGCTTTCTTT	CASSLPRAHNTEAFF
TRBD2	NA	TRBJ2-1	TRBV7-2	TGTGCCAGCAGCTTGGGACTAGCGGGACCCCGGCATGAGCAGTTCTTC	CASSLGLAGPRHEQFF
NA	NA	TRBJ2-2	TRBV5-1	TGCGCCAGCAGCGAGCGACAAGGGGCCACCGGGGAGCTGTTTTTT	CASSERQGATGELFF
NA	NA	TRBJ1-2	TRBV28	TGTGCCTCCCCGCGGGGGAGGGGTGGCTACACCTTC	CASPRGRGGYTF
NA	NA	TRBJ2-5	TRBV7-2	TGTGCCAGCAGCTTAGGGCGGCAAGAGACCCAGTACTTC	CASSLGRQETQYF
TRBD1	NA	TRBJ2-3	TRBV29-1	TGCAGCGCCGTCCCGGGACAGGGTCACACCACAGATACGCAGTATTTT	CSAVPGQGHTTDTQYF
NA	few	TRBJ1-6	TRBV5-6	TGTGCCAGCCGCACCCGGGGAGTGGGGTCACCCCTCCACTTT	CASRTRGVGSPLHF
NA	NA	TRBJ1-5	TRBV5-1	TGCGCCAGCAGCTTGGGCACCACCGGGGATCAGCCCCAGCATTTT	CASSLGTTGDQPQHF
TRBD2	NA	TRBJ2-3	TRBV4-1	TGCGCCAGCAGCCTAAGCTTGCGGGGGAGCACAGATACGCAGTATTTT	CASSLSLRGSTDTQYF
NA	NA	TRBJ1-2	TRBV4-3	TGCGCCAGCAGCCAAGGAAGAATGGGGGGAGATAACTATGGCTACACCTTC	CASSQGRMGGDNYGYTF
TRBD1	NA	TRBJ2-1	TRBV6-1	TGTGCCAGCCTGGGACAGGGCTACAATGAGCAGTTCTTC	CASLGQGYNEQFF
NA	NA	TRBJ2-7	TRBV5-5	TGTGCCAGCAGCCGTAACAACCTAGGCCTCGAGCAGTACTTC	CASSRNNLGLEQYF
TRBD1	NA	TRBJ2-7	TRBV2	TGTGCCAGCAGTGAAATTTCGGGACAGAGTTTC	CASSEISGQSF
NA	few	TRBJ2-7	TRBV2	TGTGCCAGCAGTCCCGGGACATACTCCTACGAGCAGTACTTC	CASSPGTYSYEQYF
TRBD2	NA	TRBJ2-3	TRBV5-1	TGCGCCAGCAGCACGGCTAGCGGGTACACAGATACGCAGTATTTT	CASSTASGYTDTQYF
TRBD2	NA	TRBJ2-1	TRBV28	TGTGCCAGCAGTCCAACACTAGCGGGACTCTCTAATGAGCAGTTCTTC	CASSPTLAGLSNEQFF
NA	NA	TRBJ1-1	TRBV4-3	TGCGCCAGCAGCCACTCCCCCGCTGGTTGGAGGAACACTGAAGCTTTCTTT	CASSHSPAGWRNTEAFF
TRBD1	NA	TRBJ1-1	TRBV5-6	TGTGCCAGCAGTCGGACAGGGATCGTTGAAGCTTTCTTT	CASSRTGIVEAFF
TRBD2	NA	TRBJ2-1	TRBV6-6	TGTGCCACCATCGGGACTAGCGGATACAATGAGCAGTTCTTC	CATIGTSGYNEQFF
TRBD1	NA	TRBJ1-2	TRBV5-5	TGTGCCAGCAGCTTGGGGACAGGGGAGCGCTACACCTTC	CASSLGTGERYTF
NA	NA	TRBJ2-4	TRBV7-2	TGTGCCAGCAGCTTGAGTCCAGGCATTCAGTACTTC	CASSLSPGIQYF
NA	NA	TRBJ2-1	TRBV7-3	TGTGCCAGCAGCTTAATTAGCGGCCCGTACAATGAGCAGTTCTTC	CASSLISGPYNEQFF
NA	NA	TRBJ1-6	TRBV5-4	TGTGCCAGCAGCTTGGCCGGGTCGGGGTCCTATAATTCACCCCTCCACTTT	CASSLAGSGSYNSPLHF
NA	NA	TRBJ2-7	TRBV19	TGTGCCAGTAGTATAGGTTCGAAATACGAGCAGTACTTC	CASSIGSKYEQYF
TRBD2	NA	TRBJ2-2	TRBV19	TGTGCCAGTAGTACGGGACTAGCGGGGCTTGGGGAGCTGTTTTTT	CASSTGLAGLGELFF
NA	NA	TRBJ2-1	TRBV11-3	TGTGCCAGCGGAGCCGGGACAAACAATGAGCAGTTCTTC	CASGAGTNNEQFF
TRBD1	NA	TRBJ1-2	TRBV5-1	TGCGCCAGCAGCGGGGACAGTGGAGGGACCTATGGCTACACCTTC	CASSGDSGGTYGYTF
TRBD1	NA	TRBJ1-1	TRBV6-5	TGTGCCAGCAGACCACAGGGGGTGCACACTGAAGCTTTCTTT	CASRPQGVHTEAFF
NA	NA	TRBJ2-7	TRBV19	TGTGCCAGTTCGTGGAACAGTTACGCCTACGAGCAGTACTTC	CASSWNSYAYEQYF
TRBD1	once	TRBJ2-7	TRBV5-6	TGTGCCAGCAGCTTGGCGGGACAGGGCAACTACGAGCAGTACTTC	CASSLAGQGNYEQYF
TRBD1	once	TRBJ2-5	TRBV5-4	TGTGCCAGCAGCTTGGCACAGGGGGTAGAGACCCAGTACTTC	CASSLAQGVETQYF
TRBD1	NA	TRBJ1-5	TRBV2	TGTGCCAGCAGTGGGGGGACAGGGGGCTTTCAGCCCCAGCATTTT	CASSGGTGGFQPQHF
TRBD1	once	TRBJ1-1	TRBV5-1	TGCGCCAGCACAAGGCAGGGGGCGAACACTGAAGCTTTCTTT	CASTRQGANTEAFF
TRBD1	few	TRBJ2-7	TRBV6-1	TGTGCCAGCAGGGGGACAGGGGGCATAGAGCAGTACTTC	CASRGTGGIEQYF
NA	NA	TRBJ2-3	TRBV7-3	TGTGCCAGCAGTCGGAGGGAAGGGAGAGATACGCAGTATTTT	CASSRREGRDTQYF